What follows are 2 T cell receptor beta chains derived from one specimen sequenced in a study of CD8 T cells in Susac syndrome. RNA, at roughly 0.45 to 1 ug, was reverse transcribed with random hexamers. Via MiXCR, TCRdb re-called the immunoSEQ multiplex PCR reads, giving one row per CDR3 protein. The sample carries some 140,000 distinct CDR3 sequences, more than 75% recorded once. Sequencing was carried out using CD8+ T cells from PBMCs. These receptors were collected from a human donor with multiple sclerosis.

This rearrangement joins TRBV7-8 to TRBJ2-1; D may match TRBD1 or TRBD2 (5 bases each). Between the trimmed V and J ends, which lost 5 bases and 5 bases, there was a span of 16 bases. This CDR3 comprises 15 residues. From germline, CDR1 is SGHVS and CDR2 FQNEAQ. The CDR3 here is CASSPNIGTNNEQFF. DNA for the CDR3: TGTGCCAGCAGCCCCAACATTGGGACCAACAATGAGCAGTTCTTC. The whole variable domain, remainder taken from reference TRBV7-8 and TRBJ2-1, is GAGVSQSPRYKVAKRGQDVALRCDPISGHVSLFWYQQALGQGPEFLTYFQNEAQLDKSGLPSDRFFAERPEGSVSTLKIQRTQQEDSAVYLCASSPNIGTNNEQFFGPGTRLTVL.

The chain carries TRBV3-1 and TRBJ2-1; 10 bases are shared with TRBD2. The CDR3 has 13 residues. Trimming cost V 6 bases and J 6 bases; bases outside gene matches: 2. The V gene's germline CDR1 is LGHDT and CDR2 YNNKEL (reference sequence). The CDR3 DNA is TGTGCCAGCAGGGGACTAGCGCTCAATGAGCAGTTCTTC. Residues: CASRGLALNEQFF.